These T cell receptor beta chains were read from a single sample in a study of prognosis after radiotherapy for stage I lung cancer. TCRdb re-called the multiplex PCR reads through MiXCR, storing one row per CDR3 protein. The data show about 20,000 distinct CDR3 sequences, 40% seen once. The sequenced sample was PBMCs, obtained before or after stereotactic body radiation therapy (not recorded which). The receptors here all came from a donor aged 50 or older with non-small cell lung cancer. Both conserved end residues are part of each CDR3. D genes are given only for firm matches. Expanded clones get a size class; other rows say once, few or many, or leave the size out.

clone size: few; V gene: TRBV19; J gene: TRBJ1-1; D gene: .; CDR3 DNA: TGTGCCAGTAGCCCCGACACAGGCTTCATGAACACTGAAGCTTTCTTT; CDR3 protein: CASSPDTGFMNTEAFF
clone size: .; V gene: TRBV6-1; J gene: TRBJ2-7; D gene: .; CDR3 DNA: TGTGCCATCCGGGGTGAGGGAAACTACGAGCAGTACTTC; CDR3 protein: CAIRGEGNYEQYF
clone size: many; V gene: TRBV20-1; J gene: TRBJ1-1; D gene: TRBD1; CDR3 DNA: TGCAGTGGACAGGGTGGGAACACTGAAGCTTTCTTT; CDR3 protein: CSGQGGNTEAFF
clone size: many; V gene: TRBV18; J gene: TRBJ1-1; D gene: TRBD1; CDR3 DNA: TGTGCCAGCTCACCCCTACAGGGGCAAGCTTTCTTT; CDR3 protein: CASSPLQGQAFF
clone size: many; V gene: TRBV24-1; J gene: TRBJ2-2; D gene: .; CDR3 DNA: TGTGCCACCACAGGGGACGACACCGGGGAGCTGTTTTTT; CDR3 protein: CATTGDDTGELFF
clone size: many; V gene: TRBV25-1; J gene: TRBJ1-2; D gene: .; CDR3 DNA: TGTGCCAGCAGTGAATCTAAAGGCTACACCTTC; CDR3 protein: CASSESKGYTF
clone size: .; V gene: TRBV5-1; J gene: TRBJ2-5; D gene: .; CDR3 DNA: TGCGCCAGCAGCCCCGTGGGGAAAGAGACCCAGTACTTC; CDR3 protein: CASSPVGKETQYF
clone size: once; V gene: TRBV5-1; J gene: TRBJ2-7; D gene: TRBD1; CDR3 DNA: TGCGCCAGCAGCTTTTTGGTGATAGGACAGGGCTTGCAGTACTTC; CDR3 protein: CASSFLVIGQGLQYF
clone size: many; V gene: TRBV18; J gene: TRBJ1-1; D gene: .; CDR3 DNA: TGTGCCAGCTCACCACAAGGGGGGAACACTGAAGCTTTCTTT; CDR3 protein: CASSPQGGNTEAFF
clone size: many; V gene: TRBV28; J gene: TRBJ1-5; D gene: .; CDR3 DNA: TGTGCCAGCAGTTTGAATCAGCCCCAGCATTTT; CDR3 protein: CASSLNQPQHF
clone size: .; V gene: TRBV12-3/TRBV12-4; J gene: TRBJ2-1; D gene: TRBD2; CDR3 DNA: TGTGCCAGCAGTGCGAGGACTAGAGGGCATTACAATGAGCAGTTCTTC; CDR3 protein: CASSARTRGHYNEQFF
clone size: .; V gene: TRBV6-1; J gene: TRBJ2-7; D gene: .; CDR3 DNA: TGTGCCAGCACCCTGGTTCCGGGGGCAGTCGAGCATTACTTC; CDR3 protein: CASTLVPGAVEHYF
clone size: .; V gene: TRBV27; J gene: TRBJ2-3; D gene: .; CDR3 DNA: TGTGCCAGCAGTACACCCCCCGCTAGTGGGGGCACAGATACGCAGTATTTT; CDR3 protein: CASSTPPASGGTDTQYF
clone size: .; V gene: TRBV30; J gene: TRBJ2-3; D gene: .; CDR3 DNA: TGTGCCTGGAGTAATCGAGGGCCTAATACGCAGTATTTT; CDR3 protein: CAWSNRGPNTQYF
clone size: .; V gene: TRBV30; J gene: TRBJ2-6; D gene: .; CDR3 DNA: TGTGCCTGGAGGCGGGGGCGCGTATCTGGGGCCAACGTCCTGACTTTC; CDR3 protein: CAWRRGRVSGANVLTF
clone size: many; V gene: TRBV27; J gene: TRBJ2-3; D gene: TRBD2; CDR3 DNA: TGTGCCAGCAGCCGGCGGGGGGGGACAGATACGCAGTATTTT; CDR3 protein: CASSRRGGTDTQYF
clone size: once; V gene: TRBV27; J gene: TRBJ1-2; D gene: .; CDR3 DNA: TGTGCCAGCAGTGACCCAGGGTTCTGGGGCTACACCTTC; CDR3 protein: CASSDPGFWGYTF
clone size: many; V gene: TRBV12-3/TRBV12-4; J gene: TRBJ2-2; D gene: .; CDR3 DNA: TGTGCCAGCAGAACAGGGAGTAACACCGGGGAGCTGTTTTTT; CDR3 protein: CASRTGSNTGELFF
clone size: many; V gene: TRBV6-2/TRBV6-3; J gene: TRBJ1-1; D gene: .; CDR3 DNA: TGTGCCAGCAGTTACTCCAGACCGACATACACTGAAGCTTTCTTT; CDR3 protein: CASSYSRPTYTEAFF
clone size: many; V gene: TRBV11-3; J gene: TRBJ1-1; D gene: .; CDR3 DNA: TGTGCCAGCAGCTTAGATGGGAGCACTGAAGCTTTCTTT; CDR3 protein: CASSLDGSTEAFF
clone size: many; V gene: TRBV12-3/TRBV12-4; J gene: TRBJ2-3; D gene: .; CDR3 DNA: TGTGCCAGCAGTTTATCGCTGACAGATACGCAGTATTTT; CDR3 protein: CASSLSLTDTQYF
clone size: many; V gene: TRBV9; J gene: TRBJ2-3; D gene: TRBD1; CDR3 DNA: TGTGCCAGCAGCGTAGGACAGGGGGCGATGGGCACAGATACGCAGTATTTT; CDR3 protein: CASSVGQGAMGTDTQYF
clone size: many; V gene: TRBV27; J gene: TRBJ2-2; D gene: .; CDR3 DNA: TGTGCCTCTAGTTCCTTGCGAACAGTGCTCAACACCGGGGAGCTGTTTTTT; CDR3 protein: CASSSLRTVLNTGELFF
clone size: .; V gene: TRBV7-6; J gene: TRBJ1-6; D gene: TRBD1; CDR3 DNA: TGTGCCAGCAGCCAACGGACAGGGGGGAATTCACCCCTCCACTTT; CDR3 protein: CASSQRTGGNSPLHF
clone size: few; V gene: TRBV5-4; J gene: TRBJ2-7; D gene: .; CDR3 DNA: TGTGCCAGCAGACGAGCCGACCGGGGCACTAACTACGAGCAGTACTTC; CDR3 protein: CASRRADRGTNYEQYF
clone size: many; V gene: TRBV7-2; J gene: TRBJ2-3; D gene: .; CDR3 DNA: TGTGCCAGCAGCTTCGGAGATACGCAGTATTTT; CDR3 protein: CASSFGDTQYF
clone size: .; V gene: TRBV20-1; J gene: TRBJ1-2; D gene: .; CDR3 DNA: TGCAGTGCTAGAGATCCGGACGGGACTAACTATGGCTACACCTTC; CDR3 protein: CSARDPDGTNYGYTF
clone size: .; V gene: TRBV28; J gene: TRBJ1-5; D gene: .; CDR3 DNA: TGTGCCAGCAGTGGGGGCAATCAGCCCCAGCATTTT; CDR3 protein: CASSGGNQPQHF
clone size: .; V gene: TRBV5-1; J gene: TRBJ2-2; D gene: .; CDR3 DNA: TGCGCCAGCAGCCCGGGTCACCTTGATTCGGCCACCGGGGAGCTGTTTTTT; CDR3 protein: CASSPGHLDSATGELFF
clone size: .; V gene: TRBV12-3/TRBV12-4; J gene: TRBJ2-2; D gene: .; CDR3 DNA: TGTGCCAGCAGTTTAGGGGCATCAAACACCGGGGAGCTGTTTTTT; CDR3 protein: CASSLGASNTGELFF
clone size: many; V gene: TRBV2; J gene: TRBJ2-3; D gene: .; CDR3 DNA: TGTGCCAGCAGTTTAGGGACTTACACAGATACGCAGTATTTT; CDR3 protein: CASSLGTYTDTQYF
clone size: few; V gene: TRBV5-6; J gene: TRBJ2-5; D gene: .; CDR3 DNA: TGTGCCAGCAGCTTGGATCCCGGGAGCGTGGGGACCCAGTACTTC; CDR3 protein: CASSLDPGSVGTQYF
clone size: .; V gene: TRBV7-9; J gene: TRBJ1-6; D gene: .; CDR3 DNA: TGTGCCAGCAGCATAGGACAGAATTCACCCCTCCACTTT; CDR3 protein: CASSIGQNSPLHF